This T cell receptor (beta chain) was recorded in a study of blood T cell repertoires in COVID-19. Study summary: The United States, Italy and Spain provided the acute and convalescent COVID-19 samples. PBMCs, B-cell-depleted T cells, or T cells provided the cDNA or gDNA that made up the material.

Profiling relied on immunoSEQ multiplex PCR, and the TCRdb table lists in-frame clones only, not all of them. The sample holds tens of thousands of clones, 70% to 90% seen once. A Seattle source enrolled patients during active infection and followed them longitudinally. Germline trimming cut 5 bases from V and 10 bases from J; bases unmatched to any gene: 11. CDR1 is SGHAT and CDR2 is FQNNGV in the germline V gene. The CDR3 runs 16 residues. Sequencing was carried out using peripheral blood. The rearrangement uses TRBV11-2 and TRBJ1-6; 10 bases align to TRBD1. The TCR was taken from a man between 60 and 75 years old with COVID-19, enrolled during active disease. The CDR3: CASSLTRTGGRSPLHF. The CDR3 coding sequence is TGTGCCAGCAGCCTAACCAGGACAGGGGGAAGATCACCCCTCCACTTT.